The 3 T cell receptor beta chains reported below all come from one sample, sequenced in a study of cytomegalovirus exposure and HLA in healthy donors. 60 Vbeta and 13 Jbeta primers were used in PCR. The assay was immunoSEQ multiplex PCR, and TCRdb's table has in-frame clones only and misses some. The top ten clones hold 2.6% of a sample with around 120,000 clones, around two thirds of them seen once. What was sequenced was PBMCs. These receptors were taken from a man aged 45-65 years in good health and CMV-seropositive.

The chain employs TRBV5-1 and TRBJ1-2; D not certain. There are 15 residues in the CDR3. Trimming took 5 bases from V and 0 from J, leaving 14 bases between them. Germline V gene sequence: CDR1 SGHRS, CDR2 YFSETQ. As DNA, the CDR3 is TGCGCCAGCAGGGTTACAGTGATGGCTAACTATGGCTACACCTTC. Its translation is CASRVTVMANYGYTF.

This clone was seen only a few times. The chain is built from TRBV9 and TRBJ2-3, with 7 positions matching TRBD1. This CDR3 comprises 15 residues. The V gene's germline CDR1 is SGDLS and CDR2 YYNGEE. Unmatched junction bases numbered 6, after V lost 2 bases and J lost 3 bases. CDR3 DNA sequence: TGTGCCAGCAGCGTCACCGGGACAGCGACAGATACGCAGTATTTT. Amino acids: CASSVTGTATDTQYF.

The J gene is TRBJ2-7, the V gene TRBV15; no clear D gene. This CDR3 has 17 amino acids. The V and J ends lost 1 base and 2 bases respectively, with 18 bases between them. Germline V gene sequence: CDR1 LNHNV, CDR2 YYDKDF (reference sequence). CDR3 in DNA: TGTGCCACCAGCAGAGCCCCTATGGTGCTTCGCCCCTACGAGCAGTACTTC. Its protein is CATSRAPMVLRPYEQYF.